This TCR beta chain was documented in a study of CD4 T cells in relation to SARS-CoV-2 and coronaviruses. CD4+ T cells from unexposed donors were obtained before the COVID-19 pandemic (2011-2018). CD4+ T cells were isolated from the cells after around 11 days of culture. Cells permitting, SARS-CoV-2 S/N and four cold-coronavirus spikes were tested on unexposed-donor CD4+ T cells. Germline CDR1 reads MNHNY; CDR2 reads SVGAGI (reference sequence). This CDR3 has 13 residues. V gave up 4 bases and J gave up 3 bases, with 7 bases separating them. Data came from immunoSEQ multiplex PCR; TCRdb stores just in-frame clones and leaves some out. The repertoire holds some 23,000 clones, with around 75% as singletons. Details on this clone: Its antigen remains unknown.

The sequencing input was CD4+ T cells from PBMCs, cultured in vitro. The chain recombines TRBV6-6 with TRBJ2-1, with no clear D. The clonotype comes from a human donor in good health. The CDR3 DNA is TGTGCCAGCAGTTCCCGCGGCTACAATGAGCAGTTCTTC. Translated: CASSSRGYNEQFF.